The 32 T cell receptor beta chains below come from one sample, sequenced in a study of T cells after yellow fever vaccination (dated by TCRdb to the late 2010s). The sample's treatment or condition, from its label and the paper: live attenuated yellow fever vaccine strain. The library was generated by 5' RACE. The listed sequencing device is Illumina HiSeq 2500. TCRdb reworked the public reads: Q25 trimming with fastp, MiXCR clone assembly, productive beta chains retained. Rows are unified per CDR3 protein, each entry keeping the most common DNA and genes. The table for this sample lists 400,000 or so distinct CDR3 sequences; 6.2% of them were counted only once. Together, the top ten hold 15% of the sample. The starting material was PBMCs, obtained 5 days after the yellow fever booster vaccination. The source of these receptors is a man younger than 40 who received the YFV17D yellow fever vaccine.

This clonotype was seen repeatedly, ten times or more. V gene TRBV29-1 combines with J gene TRBJ2-2, with D tentatively TRBD2 (5 bases). Germline lookup yields CDR1 SQVTM and CDR2 ANQGSEA. This CDR3 region has 12 residues. V was trimmed by 8 bases and J by 7 bases, leaving 14 bases between them. The chain's CDR3 is CSLGKRNGELFF. Here the CDR3 DNA reads TGCAGCTTGGGAAAGCGGAACGGGGAGCTGTTTTTT.

There are a few counts of this clonotype. Sequence at one end of the junction differs from germline and may be a read error. The rearrangement uses TRBV7-7 and TRBJ2-5; D is uncertain. The germline V gene encodes CDR1 SSHAT and CDR2 FNYEAQ (reference sequence). The CDR3 consists of 14 residues. CDR3 nucleotides: TGTGCTAGCAGCTTAATGGCGGACCAAGAGACCCAGTACTTC. Translating it yields CASSLMADQETQYF.

The chain joins TRBV7-9 to TRBJ2-2, with TRBD1 as a possible D gene (5 bases). The germline gives CDR1 SEHNR, CDR2 FQNEAQ (reference sequence). V lost 1 base and J 8 bases, leaving 14 bases between the germline ends. The CDR3 is made up of 15 amino acids. The CDR3 loop is CASSLDLDRSGELFF. The CDR3 nucleotides are TGTGCCAGCAGCTTAGATCTCGACAGATCTGGGGAGCTGTTTTTT. The variable domain in full, with the rest retrieved from reference TRBV7-9 and TRBJ2-2, is DTGVSQNPRHKITKRGQNVTFRCDPISEHNRLYWYRQTLGQGPEFLTYFQNEAQLEKSRLLSDRFSAERPKGSFSTLEIQRTEQGDSAMYLCASSLDLDRSGELFFGEGSRLTVL.

This clonotype was seen many times. The chain recombines TRBV10-3 with TRBJ2-7; TRBD1 matches 7 bases. This CDR3 is built from 14 residues. Germline CDR1 ENHRY, CDR2 SYGVKD. J lost 1 base, V lost 3 bases, and 3 bases had no gene match. DNA of the CDR3: TGTGCCATCAGTGAAACAGGGGTATCCTACGAGCAGTACTTC. Translated: CAISETGVSYEQYF.

This clonotype was counted only a few times. The V call is TRBV5-1, the J call TRBJ1-3; 7 bases are a match to TRBD1. The CDR3 loop spans 14 amino acids. CDR1 is SGHRS, CDR2 YFSETQ, per germline. J gave up 4 bases and V 4 bases, and 5 bases lay outside the gene matches. The CDR3 DNA sequence: TGCGCCAGCAGCGTAACAGGGGAAGGAAACACCATATATTTT. Translation gives CASSVTGEGNTIYF.

In this sample, this clonotype turned up many times. The chain couples TRBV10-3 to TRBJ2-7, with D hard to call. The CDR3 is 14 residues long. CDR1 and CDR2 (germline): ENHRY, SYGVKD. V shed 10 bases and J shed 3 bases, with 19 bases lying between them. This chain's CDR3 is CATGPPSTNYEQYF. The CDR3 DNA reads TGTGCCACCGGACCCCCCAGTACCAACTACGAGCAGTACTTC.

This clonotype was recorded many times. V gene TRBV7-2 combines with J gene TRBJ2-2, with a weak D call TRBD1 (5 bases). CDR1 is SGHTA and CDR2 is FQGNSA in the germline V gene. This CDR3 is 15 amino acids long. V lost 4 bases and J 2 bases, leaving 11 bases between the germline ends. CDR3 DNA: TGTGCCAGCAGCTCCACGACAGTTAACACCGGGGAGCTGTTTTTT. The encoded protein is CASSSTTVNTGELFF. Supplemented by reference TRBV7-2 and TRBJ2-2, the full variable domain reads GAGVSQSPSNKVTEKGKDVELRCDPISGHTALYWYRQSLGQGLEFLIYFQGNSAPDKSGLPSDRFSAERTGGSVSTLTIQRTQQEDSAVYLCASSSTTVNTGELFFGEGSRLTVL.

The genes are TRBV29-1 and TRBJ2-5; 10 bases fit TRBD2. V shed 7 bases, J shed 0 bases, and the junction held 17 bases outside the gene matches. Per the germline V gene, CDR1 is SQVTM and CDR2 is ANQGSEA. The CDR3 runs to 18 residues. The CDR3 DNA reads TGCAGCGCCCCCCGGGCGGTAGCGGGAGGCTCGTACCAAGAGACCCAGTACTTC. This encodes CSAPRAVAGGSYQETQYF.

The chain recombines TRBV12-3 or TRBV12-4 with TRBJ2-1; 8 bases are a match to TRBD2. V shed 5 bases, J shed 15 bases, and the junction held 12 bases outside the gene matches. This CDR3 is built from 13 residues. DNA for the CDR3: TGTGCCAGCAGTCCCTCCGGGGGGGCGTTTGGGTTCTTC. It translates to CASSPSGGAFGFF.

Only a few counts were recorded for this clonotype. The chain carries TRBV7-9 and TRBJ1-1, with 7 nucleotides matching TRBD1. V gave up 3 bases and J gave up 1 base; unmatched junction bases: 5. In germline, CDR1 is SEHNR, CDR2 FQNEAQ (reference sequence). This CDR3 has 15 residues. The CDR3 nucleotides read TGTGCCAGCAGCTTCAACCGGGACAGGAACACTGAAGCTTTCTTT. It yields the protein CASSFNRDRNTEAFF.

This clonotype was counted between two and nine times. The chain uses TRBV7-9 and TRBJ2-1; no reliable D call. V lost 3 bases and J lost 7, with 19 bases in between. This CDR3 has 16 amino acids. Germline CDR1 and CDR2: SEHNR and FQNEAQ (reference sequence). CDR3 sequence: CASSLVVSGQVNEQFF. In DNA, the CDR3 is TGTGCCAGCAGCTTGGTGGTCTCCGGGCAGGTGAATGAGCAGTTCTTC.

This clonotype has a count of ten or more. V gene TRBV12-3 or TRBV12-4 combines with J gene TRBJ1-5; no clear D. The length of the CDR3 is 12 residues. V was pared by 6 bases and J by 4 bases, with 7 bases between. The CDR3 nucleotides read TGTGCCAGCAGCAACCCGAATCAGCCCCAGCATTTT. Encoded protein: CASSNPNQPQHF.

The V and J genes are TRBV3-1 and TRBJ2-6, with D maybe TRBD1 (5 bases). The germline gives CDR1 LGHDT, CDR2 YNNKEL (reference sequence). The CDR3 is 15 amino acids. V was shortened by 1 base and J by 2 bases, with 6 bases between the two germline ends. CDR3 coding DNA: TGTGCCAGCAGCCAAGTACAGGCTGGGGCCAACGTCCTGACTTTC. Translating gives CASSQVQAGANVLTF. Full variable domain (outside the CDR3, taken from reference TRBV3-1 and TRBJ2-6): DTAVSQTPKYLVTQMGNDKSIKCEQNLGHDTMYWYKQDSKKFLKIMFSYNNKELIINETVPNRFSPKSPDKAHLNLHINSLELGDSAVYFCASSQVQAGANVLTFGAGSRLTVL.

With regard to this clonotype: One end of the junction is discordant with germline, which a read error may explain. The chain is built from TRBV6-2 or TRBV6-3 and TRBJ2-1, with 11 bases lining up with TRBD2. This CDR3 comprises 13 residues. The germline gives CDR1 MNHEY, CDR2 SVGEGT. The CDR3 DNA sequence: TGTGCCAGCAGTACGATTCTAGCGGGGGGCCGTCTCTTC. Translated: CASSTILAGGRLF.

This chain links TRBV21-1 with TRBJ2-7; the table's D call, TRBD1, has no DNA check behind it. TRBV21-1 is a pseudogene locus. The CDR3 spans 16 residues. CDR3 protein: CASSKKAGALLYEQYF. The CDR3 DNA follows: TGTGCCAGCAGCAAAAAAGCGGGGGCCTTACTCTACGAGCAGTACTTC.

The V gene is TRBV28, the J gene TRBJ2-7, with D possibly matching TRBD2 (6 bases). The V gene's germline CDR1 is MDHEN and CDR2 SYDVKM. The V end was cut by 3 bases, the J end by 0 bases, with 9 bases between. The length of the CDR3 is 14 residues. In DNA, the CDR3 is TGTGCCAGCAGTTTCGGGGGTCTCTCCTACGAGCAGTACTTC. Translating it yields CASSFGGLSYEQYF.

This clonotype was seen repeatedly, ten times or more. The chain has TRBV7-2 and TRBJ2-3; D call uncertain. The V and J ends lost 1 base and 5 bases respectively, with 13 bases between them. The germline gives CDR1 SGHTA, CDR2 FQGNSA. The CDR3 sequence is 15 residues long. CDR3 in DNA: TGTGCCAGCAGCTTAGAAGGCGGTTCGGGAGATACGCAGTATTTT. This sequence encodes CASSLEGGSGDTQYF.

The V and J genes are TRBV5-4 and TRBJ2-3; 8 bases agree with TRBD2. V gave up 4 bases and J gave up 0 bases; unmatched junction bases: 4. Germline V CDR1 and CDR2: SGHNT, YYREEE (reference sequence). The CDR3 consists of 15 residues. The CDR3 protein is CASSTSSGSTDTQYF. CDR3 DNA: TGTGCCAGCAGCACCTCTAGCGGGAGCACAGATACGCAGTATTTT.

The J gene is TRBJ2-1, the V gene TRBV7-2, with 11 bases aligning to TRBD2. The V gene end was trimmed by 5 bases and the J gene end by 4 bases; junction bases not matched to a gene: 4. The germline CDR1 and CDR2 sequences are SGHTA and FQGNSA. The CDR3 length is 15 residues. DNA of the CDR3: TGTGCCAGCAGCATGGGACTAGCGGCTTACAATGAGCAGTTCTTC. The encoded protein is CASSMGLAAYNEQFF.

Ten or more counts support this clonotype. The rearrangement uses TRBV4-2 and TRBJ1-2; 7 nucleotides align to TRBD1. The CDR3 is made up of 14 amino acids. With 3 bases clipped from V and 4 bases from J, the junction kept 5 bases outside the gene matches. CDR1 LGHNA and CDR2 YNFKEQ come from the germline V gene. This chain's CDR3 is CASSHPPGGYGYTF. DNA for the CDR3: TGTGCCAGCAGCCACCCACCAGGGGGCTATGGCTACACCTTC.

The rearrangement uses TRBV20-1 and TRBJ2-2; perhaps D is TRBD1 or TRBD2 (5 bases each). The CDR3 loop spans 12 amino acids. Germline V gene data show CDR1 as DFQATT and CDR2 as SNEGSKA (reference sequence). Trimming took off 6 bases at V and 6 bases at J, with 11 bases between the two ends. CDR3: CSAGRVAGELFF. The CDR3 DNA sequence: TGCAGTGCGGGACGGGTCGCCGGGGAGCTGTTTTTT.

The table lists this clonotype with a few counts. CDR3 region: CASSQATGINQPQHF. CDR3 coding DNA: TGTGCCAGCAGCCAGGCGACAGGTATCAATCAGCCCCAGCATTTT. This rearrangement joins TRBV4-2 to TRBJ1-5; D possibly corresponds to TRBD1 (6 bases). The CDR3 spans 15 residues. Germline CDR1 and CDR2: LGHNA and YNFKEQ. Trimming shortened V by 3 bases and J by 3 bases, and 12 bases separated the two germline ends.

This clonotype was seen ten or more times. CDR3: CASSFSSAYEQYF. Here the CDR3 DNA reads TGTGCCAGCAGTTTTAGCTCAGCCTACGAGCAGTACTTC. The chain uses TRBV27 and TRBJ2-7; no definite D call. Germline V gives CDR1 MNHEY, CDR2 SMNVEV (reference sequence). The CDR3 totals 13 residues. Trimming took off 3 bases at V and 2 bases at J, with 8 bases between the two ends.

In this sample, this clonotype turned up a few times. The chain couples TRBV7-9 to TRBJ1-5; the match to TRBD1 covers 7 bases. The CDR3 is 14 amino acids. Germline V CDR1 and CDR2: SEHNR, FQNEAQ (reference sequence). Trimming took 5 bases from V and 4 from J; bases not matched to a gene: 5. CDR3 sequence (DNA): TGTGCCAGCAGCCACGGACAGGATAATCAGCCCCAGCATTTT. Its translation: CASSHGQDNQPQHF. Full variable domain (remainder filled in from reference TRBV7-9 and TRBJ1-5): DTGVSQNPRHKITKRGQNVTFRCDPISEHNRLYWYRQTLGQGPEFLTYFQNEAQLEKSRLLSDRFSAERPKGSFSTLEIQRTEQGDSAMYLCASSHGQDNQPQHFGDGTRLSIL.

This clonotype was counted at least ten times. The genes are TRBV19 and TRBJ2-3, with no clear D. Trimming took 3 bases from V and 3 from J, leaving 13 bases between them. CDR1 is LNHDA, CDR2 SQIVND, per germline (reference sequence). The CDR3 totals 15 residues. The CDR3 is CASSIGSHGTDTQYF. The CDR3 coding sequence is TGTGCCAGTAGTATTGGAAGCCATGGTACAGATACGCAGTATTTT.

This clonotype was detected a few times. The rearrangement uses TRBV6-1 and TRBJ2-1; tentatively, D is TRBD2 (6 bases). CDR3 length equals 16 residues. Germline loops: CDR1 MNHNS, CDR2 SASEGT. V was pared by 6 bases and J by 1 base, with 16 bases between. The DNA for the CDR3 is TGTGCCAGCAGATCCCGGGAGCGGGCTTCCTACAATGAGCAGTTCTTC. It translates to CASRSRERASYNEQFF.

This clonotype was observed many times. The rearrangement uses TRBV4-3 and TRBJ2-7; 7 bases agree with TRBD2. The CDR3 runs 15 residues. CDR1 and CDR2 (germline): LGHNA, YSLEER. V gave up 0 bases and J gave up 7 bases; unmatched junction bases: 9. CDR3 DNA: TGCGCCAGCAGCCAAGATGGTACTCCTAGCGGAGAGCAGTACTTC. Its protein product is CASSQDGTPSGEQYF.

In this sample, this clonotype turned up a few times. The J gene is TRBJ2-7, the V gene TRBV29-1, with 10 bases identical to TRBD2. The CDR3 is 13 residues long. Germline V lookup: CDR1 SQVTM, CDR2 ANQGSEA. V lost 4 bases to trimming and J lost 7 bases; unmatched junction nucleotides: 7. The CDR3 protein is CSVVEREGLEQYF. The CDR3 coding sequence is TGCAGCGTTGTGGAGCGGGAGGGCCTTGAGCAGTACTTC.

The chain couples TRBV20-1 to TRBJ2-3; TRBD1 matches at 10 bases. Germline CDR1 DFQATT, CDR2 SNEGSKA (reference sequence). J gave up 6 bases and V 6 bases, and 18 bases lay outside the gene matches. The CDR3 runs 17 residues. This CDR3 reads CSALPIDRGRFGDTQYF. CDR3 DNA: TGCAGTGCCTTACCCATCGACAGGGGGCGCTTTGGGGATACGCAGTATTTT.

This clonotype was seen ten or more times. This chain joins TRBV5-5 and TRBJ2-1; D is possibly TRBD1 or TRBD2 (6 bases each). CDR1 is SGHKS and CDR2 is YYEKEE in the germline V gene (reference sequence). The CDR3 has 18 residues. V was shortened by 0 bases and J by 9 bases, with 25 bases between the two germline ends. The chain's CDR3 is CASSLAMGGVGIFAEQFF. The CDR3 DNA is TGTGCCAGCAGCTTGGCCATGGGGGGCGTCGGGATCTTTGCTGAGCAGTTCTTC.

This clonotype was recorded at least ten times. This chain joins TRBV7-8 and TRBJ2-3; TRBD1 is a possible D gene (5 bases). V was trimmed by 3 bases and J by 1 base, leaving 8 bases between them. CDR3 size: 14 residues. Germline CDR1 SGHVS, CDR2 FQNEAQ. The CDR3 DNA reads TGTGCCAGCAGCTTTGGACACGGCACAGATACGCAGTATTTT. It encodes CASSFGHGTDTQYF.

V usage is TRBV12-3 or TRBV12-4 and J usage is TRBJ1-3; no reliable D call. This CDR3 spans 11 amino acids. Trimming stripped 8 bases from V and 7 bases from J, with 9 bases between. The CDR3 here is CASDDWNTIYF. The CDR3 DNA follows: TGTGCCAGCGACGACTGGAACACCATATATTTT.